This T cell receptor (beta chain) is drawn from a study of T-cell reconstitution after alpha-beta-depleted transplantation in children. The CDR3 totals 16 residues. V was shortened by 5 bases and J by 1 base, with 18 bases between the two germline ends. Germline V lookup: CDR1 MNHEY, CDR2 SMNVEV (reference sequence). For TCRbeta, the library was prepared with unique molecular identifiers. TCRdb re-analysed the PCR reads in MiXCR, keeping a single row per CDR3 protein. The sample carries around 700,000 distinct CDR3 sequences, less than 15% recorded once. V and J are TRBV27 and TRBJ2-7; D might be TRBD2 (5 bases). The sample was PBMCs, taken before TCRalphabeta/CD19-depleted stem cell transplant. This TCR derives from a girl aged 2 to 9 with congenital amegakaryocytic thrombocytopenia, due to receive a stem cell transplant. CDR3 bases: TGTGCCAGCAGTCCGGGTGGGTCGGAGCGGTCCTACGAGCAGTACTTC. Amino acid sequence: CASSPGGSERSYEQYF.